The 21 T cell receptor beta chains below were found in one sample sequenced in a study of T cells in Graves' hyperthyroidism and ophthalmopathy. Amplified TCR beta CDR3 regions derived from RNA transcripts. The HTBI primer set was used in a first-round RT-PCR of the TCR CDR3. From the multiplex PCR reads, TCRdb called clonotypes with MiXCR, one entry per CDR3 protein. The sample yields around 720,000 distinct CDR3 sequences, 30% to 40% seen once. Sequencing used blood. The origin of the receptors is a woman between 35 and 50 years old with Graves' hyperthyroidism.

This clonotype was detected ten times or more. The V and J genes are TRBV7-8 and TRBJ2-2; D unresolved. The CDR3 totals 16 residues. Trimming left V 7 bases short and J 1 base short, with 16 bases between. In germline, CDR1 is SGHVS, CDR2 FQNEAQ. CDR3 region: CASKGPATRNTGELFF. The CDR3 DNA reads as TGTGCCAGCAAGGGCCCCGCAACTCGGAACACCGGGGAGCTGTTTTTT.

The chain has TRBV7-9 and TRBJ1-2; no clear D gene. The CDR3 length is 15 residues. Between the trimmed V and J ends, which lost 5 bases and 5 bases, there was a span of 18 bases. Germline V gene lookup returns CDR1 SEHNR and CDR2 FQNEAQ (reference sequence). In DNA, the CDR3 is TGTGCCAGCAGCCAAGAACCCGGGAACCGATATGGCTACACCTTC. Protein: CASSQEPGNRYGYTF. The variable domain in full, completed from reference TRBV7-9 and TRBJ1-2, reads DTGVSQNPRHKITKRGQNVTFRCDPISEHNRLYWYRQTLGQGPEFLTYFQNEAQLEKSRLLSDRFSAERPKGSFSTLEIQRTEQGDSAMYLCASSQEPGNRYGYTFGSGTRLTVV.

On this clonotype itself: The junction does not match germline at one end; this may be a read error. The rearrangement uses TRBV20-1 and TRBJ1-1; 8 bases are a match to TRBD1. Germline lookup yields CDR1 DFQATT and CDR2 SNEGSKA (reference sequence). CDR3 length equals 12 residues. This CDR3 is CSVLDRDTEALF. The CDR3 DNA reads TGCAGTGTATTGGACAGGGACACTGAAGCTCTCTTT.

The rearrangement links TRBV11-2 to TRBJ2-6, with 8 bases fitting TRBD1. The CDR3 runs 18 residues. After removal of 6 bases from V and 2 bases from J, the junction contained 12 bases not matched to a gene. The germline CDR1 and CDR2 sequences are SGHAT and FQNNGV. The CDR3 region is CASSFPSGQGPGANVLTF. In DNA form, the CDR3 reads TGTGCCAGCAGTTTTCCCTCCGGACAGGGCCCTGGGGCCAACGTCCTGACTTTC.

This clonotype has ten or more counts. The chain carries TRBV7-9 and TRBJ2-7; D is unresolved. Trimming removed 1 base at V and 6 bases at J, with 13 bases between. Germline V gene sequence: CDR1 SEHNR, CDR2 FQNEAQ (reference sequence). This CDR3 comprises 14 residues. In DNA, the CDR3 is TGTGCCAGCAGCTTAGAACGCCAAGCCTCCGAGCAGTACTTC. Its protein is CASSLERQASEQYF. Combining the CDR3 with reference TRBV7-9 and TRBJ2-7 gives the whole variable domain DTGVSQNPRHKITKRGQNVTFRCDPISEHNRLYWYRQTLGQGPEFLTYFQNEAQLEKSRLLSDRFSAERPKGSFSTLEIQRTEQGDSAMYLCASSLERQASEQYFGPGTRLTVT.

The V call is TRBV5-1, the J call TRBJ2-7; 10 nucleotides agree with TRBD1. The junction had 5 bases not matched to a gene; V was cut back by 6 bases and J by 2 bases. This CDR3 region has 14 residues. Germline loops: CDR1 SGHRS, CDR2 YFSETQ. CDR3 sequence reads: CASNQGQGTYEQYF. The CDR3 DNA sequence: TGCGCCAGCAACCAGGGACAGGGGACCTACGAGCAGTACTTC.

This clonotype came up many times. The chain joins TRBV25-1 to TRBJ2-5; 7 bases are shared with TRBD1. V lost 2 bases, J lost 5 bases, and 20 bases stayed unmatched. This CDR3 comprises 19 residues. Germline values: CDR1 MGHDK, CDR2 SYGVNS. The CDR3 nucleotides are TGTGCCAGCAGTGAACGAGGGGGCCCCGGGACAGTATTGGGGGAGACCCAGTACTTC. It specifies CASSERGGPGTVLGETQYF.

This clonotype came up many times. This chain uses TRBV7-6 with TRBJ1-1; maybe TRBD1 (5 bases). The CDR3 sequence is 13 residues long. V was cut by 1 base and J by 6 bases, with 9 bases left in between. Looked up from germline, CDR1 is SGHVS and CDR2 is FNYEAQ. The CDR3 is CASSLGMGAEAFF. CDR3 DNA: TGTGCCAGCAGCTTAGGTATGGGGGCTGAAGCTTTCTTT.

This clonotype was observed at least ten times. J is TRBJ2-7 and V is TRBV6-5, with D uncertain. There are 12 residues in the CDR3. CDR1 is MNHEY, CDR2 SVGAGI, per germline. Trimming cost V 6 bases and J 2 bases, with 8 bases left between them. In DNA, the CDR3 is TGTGCCAGCAGCCCCAAGGCCTACGAGCAGTACTTC. Translating gives CASSPKAYEQYF.

This clonotype was recorded a few times. J is TRBJ1-3 and V is TRBV7-9; D may be TRBD1 (6 bases). Trimming cost V 4 bases and J 3 bases, with 13 bases left between them. The CDR3 length is 15 residues. CDR1 is SEHNR and CDR2 is FQNEAQ in the germline V gene (reference sequence). The CDR3 DNA sequence: TGTGCCAGCAGCTCAACAGGGTTCTTTGGAAACACCATATATTTT. Residues: CASSSTGFFGNTIYF.

The V and J genes are TRBV9 and TRBJ1-1; TRBD1 matches at 11 bases. V trimming: 0 bases; J trimming: 1 base; junction bases outside the gene matches: 14. This CDR3 has 20 residues. In germline, CDR1 is SGDLS, CDR2 YYNGEE. CDR3 protein: CASSVDPFVWDRGSNTEAFF. The CDR3 DNA reads as TGTGCCAGCAGCGTAGATCCCTTTGTTTGGGACAGGGGGTCGAACACTGAAGCTTTCTTT. The whole variable domain, remainder taken from reference TRBV9 and TRBJ1-1, is DSGVTQTPKHLITATGQRVTLRCSPRSGDLSVYWYQQSLDQGLQFLIQYYNGEERAKGNILERFSAQQFPDLHSELNLSSLELGDSALYFCASSVDPFVWDRGSNTEAFFGQGTRLTVV.

As regards this clonotype: It may be a read error: a sequence one base away is much more abundant. The V gene is TRBV29-1, the J gene TRBJ1-2; TRBD1 aligns across 10 bases. With 4 bases clipped from V and 0 bases from J, the junction kept 2 bases outside the gene matches. CDR3 length: 14 amino acids. The germline gives CDR1 SQVTM, CDR2 ANQGSEA. The CDR3 reads CSVVDRGPNYGYTF. The CDR3 DNA reads as TGCAGCGTTGTTGACAGGGGGCCTAACTATGGCTACACCTTC.

The rearrangement uses TRBV12-3 or TRBV12-4 and TRBJ2-7, with TRBD2 matching 11 bases. The CDR3 is made up of 15 amino acids. The V segment lost 7 bases and the J segment 3 bases; nucleotides outside the gene matches: 8. CDR3 residues: CASTQGLAVLYEQYF. In nucleotides, the CDR3 is TGTGCCAGCACCCAGGGACTAGCGGTACTCTACGAGCAGTACTTC.

In its sample, this clonotype was seen many times. The chain recombines TRBV9 with TRBJ1-2; D gene unclear. V lost 2 bases, J lost 4 bases, and 12 bases lay in between. The CDR3 is made up of 14 amino acids. The germline V gene encodes CDR1 SGDLS and CDR2 YYNGEE. CDR3 bases: TGTGCCAGCAGCGTCGGGGTGTCCACCTATGGCTACACCTTC. Protein sequence: CASSVGVSTYGYTF. The full variable domain, with the rest looked up from reference TRBV9 and TRBJ1-2, is DSGVTQTPKHLITATGQRVTLRCSPRSGDLSVYWYQQSLDQGLQFLIQYYNGEERAKGNILERFSAQQFPDLHSELNLSSLELGDSALYFCASSVGVSTYGYTFGSGTRLTVV.

This clonotype was recorded many times. The junction departs from germline at one end; a sequencing error may be responsible. The chain recombines TRBV7-8 with TRBJ2-7, with D unresolved. CDR3 length: 13 amino acids. Looked up from germline, CDR1 is SGHVS and CDR2 is FQNEAQ. The CDR3 region has the DNA TGCGCCAGCAGCCCCACCTTAGACTACGAGCAGTACTTC. Its protein is CASSPTLDYEQYF.

The chain carries TRBV24-1 and TRBJ2-3; weak D call: TRBD1 (6 bases). The ends were cut back, 0 bases at V and 5 bases at J, with 11 bases in the middle. This CDR3 is 15 amino acids long. CDR1 is KGHDR, CDR2 SFDVKD, per germline. CDR3 protein: CATSDLEQGGDTQYF. CDR3 DNA: TGTGCCACCAGTGATTTGGAACAGGGTGGAGATACGCAGTATTTT.

In this sample, this clonotype turned up many times. The rearrangement links TRBV5-1 to TRBJ1-6; the D is unclear. V was trimmed by 5 bases and J by 8 bases, leaving 11 bases between them. Germline CDR1 SGHRS, CDR2 YFSETQ. The CDR3 is 13 residues long. CDR3 sequence reads: CASSTGPDSPLHF. The CDR3 bases are TGCGCCAGCAGTACCGGGCCCGATTCACCCCTCCACTTT.

This chain uses TRBV19 with TRBJ1-5; D gene unclear. The CDR3 loop spans 14 amino acids. Germline V lookup: CDR1 LNHDA, CDR2 SQIVND (reference sequence). V shed 2 bases and J shed 3 bases, with 8 bases lying between them. CDR3 residues: CASSISSYNQPQHF. For the CDR3, the DNA is TGTGCCAGTAGTATATCCAGCTACAATCAGCCCCAGCATTTT.

The chain recombines TRBV6-6 with TRBJ1-1; no definite D call. V was trimmed by 2 bases and J by 0 bases, leaving 7 bases between them. The CDR3 extends over 14 amino acids. CDR1 and CDR2 (germline): MNHNY, SVGAGI (reference sequence). The CDR3 here is CASSYVQMNTEAFF. CDR3 DNA: TGTGCCAGCAGTTACGTACAGATGAACACTGAAGCTTTCTTT.

This clonotype was seen repeatedly, ten times or more. This chain joins TRBV20-1 and TRBJ2-7; D is perhaps TRBD1 or TRBD2 (5 bases each). The CDR3 runs to 14 residues. In germline, CDR1 is DFQATT, CDR2 SNEGSKA (reference sequence). Trimming took 5 bases from V and 1 from J, leaving 15 bases between them. CDR3 region: CSASPGTASYEQYF. The CDR3 DNA reads TGCAGTGCTTCGCCTGGGACGGCTTCCTACGAGCAGTACTTC.

In the case of this clonotype: One end of the junction varies from germline; a read error may be responsible. The rearrangement uses TRBV4-1 and TRBJ1-2; 9 nucleotides agree with TRBD1. The CDR3 is made up of 16 amino acids. The V gene's germline CDR1 is MGHRA and CDR2 YSYEKL. Here the CDR3 DNA reads TGCGCCAGCGGCCAAGCCCGGACAGGGGTGGACTATGGCTACACCTTC. As protein: CASGQARTGVDYGYTF.